Sequencing of this T cell receptor (beta chain) was carried out in a study of cytomegalovirus exposure and HLA in healthy donors. Study information: Roughly 89 million unique TCR sequences came from HLA-typed donors in an early release. Study findings and constraints: An analysis was carried out at a later point. It showed that HLA-associated TCR beta chains were more clonally expanded than equally common non-associated chains. Among the CMV-associated chains, a few were confirmed in vitro as specific for CMV antigens.

As for this clone: Its antigen is unknown.

The donors comprised healthy bone marrow donors. Germline V gives CDR1 ENHRY, CDR2 SYGVKD. Trimming took off 2 bases at V and 15 bases at J, with 11 bases between the two ends. This CDR3 spans 11 amino acids. The primer mix had 60 Vbeta and 13 Jbeta primers. Profiling relied on immunoSEQ multiplex PCR, and the TCRdb table lists in-frame clones only, not all of them. The table lists 140,000 or so clones, 80% to 90% of them singletons. This TCR was sampled from a woman aged 40 to 50 in good health and CMV-seropositive. V is TRBV10-3 and J is TRBJ2-1; no reliable D call. The material sequenced was PBMCs. The CDR3: CAISEGGTAFF. CDR3 nucleotide sequence: TGTGCCATCAGTGAGGGTGGAACAGCGTTCTTC.